These 18 T cell receptor beta chains came from one sample sequenced in a study of circulating CD8 cells and anti-PD-1 response in melanoma. Four subsets defined by PD-1 and/or TIGIT were sorted from live CD3+CD8+TCRalphabeta+ cells. Using about 15 ng of total RNA, TCR libraries were made with the QIAseq Immune Repertoire TCR panel. TCRdb reprocessed the reads with MiXCR, giving one entry per CDR3 protein. Among more than 130 distinct CDR3 sequences listed, 5.5% to 7% were seen once. Source: CD8+ T cells from PBMCs, taken at baseline or after one month of anti-PD-1 therapy (not recorded which). The receptor set was obtained from a human donor with melanoma.

Sample share makes this clonotype medium-sized (0.01 to 0.1%). The V call is TRBV20-1, the J call TRBJ2-7, with D hard to call. CDR1 is DFQATT, CDR2 SNEGSKA, per germline (reference sequence). Deletions cut 0 bases from V and 2 bases from J, with 5 bases between. The CDR3 contains 12 residues. The CDR3 loop is CSARDLTYEQYF. Written as DNA, the CDR3 is TGCAGTGCTAGAGACCTCACCTACGAGCAGTACTTC.

This clonotype counts as large. V gene TRBV4-1 combines with J gene TRBJ2-7; D remains ambiguous. CDR1 is MGHRA and CDR2 is YSYEKL in the germline V gene. Trimming removed 0 bases from V and 3 bases from J, with 6 bases in between. The CDR3 is 13 residues long. The CDR3 here is CASSQEKGYEQYF. In nucleotides, the CDR3 is TGCGCCAGCAGCCAAGAAAAGGGCTACGAGCAGTACTTC.

This clonotype rates as large. Written as DNA, the CDR3 is TGTGCCAGCAGCTTGGTTTACAGCGACTACGAGCAGTACTTC. Translated: CASSLVYSDYEQYF. This sequence joins TRBV5-5 and TRBJ2-7; no clear D gene. The CDR3 loop spans 14 amino acids. Germline-derived CDR1 and CDR2 are SGHKS and YYEKEE (reference sequence). V dropped 0 bases and J dropped 3 bases, with 10 bases sitting between them.

Relative to its sample, this clonotype is large (0.1 to 1%). The V call is TRBV25-1, the J call TRBJ2-7; tentatively, D is TRBD1 (6 bases). Germline lookup yields CDR1 MGHDK and CDR2 SYGVNS. The CDR3 covers 13 residues. Trimming removed 8 bases from V and 3 bases from J, with 14 bases in between. CDR3 DNA sequence: TGTGCCAGCTCAGATATACAGGGCTACGAGCAGTACTTC. Amino acids: CASSDIQGYEQYF.

This clonotype ranks as large. V usage is TRBV7-9 and J usage is TRBJ2-7, with 7 bases that match TRBD1. This CDR3 spans 17 amino acids. Germline-derived CDR1 and CDR2 are SEHNR and FQNEAQ (reference sequence). The J segment lost 1 base and the V segment lost 0 bases, leaving 9 bases of the junction unmatched. The CDR3 here is CASSLASSGRGSYEQYF. The CDR3 bases are TGTGCCAGCAGCTTAGCATCTTCCGGCAGGGGGTCCTACGAGCAGTACTTC. Supplemented by reference TRBV7-9 and TRBJ2-7, the full variable domain reads DTGVSQNPRHKITKRGQNVTFRCDPISEHNRLYWYRQTLGQGPEFLTYFQNEAQLEKSRLLSDRFSAERPKGSFSTLEIQRTEQGDSAMYLCASSLASSGRGSYEQYFGPGTRLTVT.

Within the sample, this clonotype is large. V usage is TRBV24-1 and J usage is TRBJ1-5; the D gene is possibly TRBD1 (5 bases). Germline CDR1 is KGHDR and CDR2 is SFDVKD. CDR3 length: 14 amino acids. V lost 7 bases to trimming and J lost 5 bases, with 14 bases between them. Written as DNA, the CDR3 is TGTGCCACCAGCGAGGGCCCGGGGGATCAGCCCCAGCATTTT. Residues: CATSEGPGDQPQHF.

By share of the sample, this clonotype is large. The gene calls are TRBV27 and TRBJ2-5, with 10 bases matching TRBD2. Per the germline V gene, CDR1 is MNHEY and CDR2 is SMNVEV (reference sequence). The CDR3 totals 15 residues. J lost 2 bases, V lost 3 bases, and 3 bases had no gene match. This CDR3 reads CASSFRTSGQETQYF. CDR3 sequence (DNA): TGTGCCAGCAGTTTCCGGACTAGCGGACAAGAGACCCAGTACTTC.

This clonotype is labeled large. This sequence joins TRBV27 and TRBJ2-7, with D possibly being TRBD1 (5 bases). There are 15 residues in the CDR3. The germline gives CDR1 MNHEY, CDR2 SMNVEV (reference sequence). Trimming took off 6 bases at V and 4 bases at J, with 19 bases between the two ends. CDR3 sequence: CASRSSREGFYEQYF. CDR3 DNA: TGTGCCAGCAGATCGAGCAGGGAAGGCTTTTACGAGCAGTACTTC.

Judged by abundance, this clonotype is large. The chain recombines TRBV20-1 with TRBJ2-7; TRBD1 matches at 10 bases. Losses at the gene ends were 3 bases for V and 4 bases for J; bases not matched to a gene: 3. There are 13 residues in the CDR3. Germline V lookup: CDR1 DFQATT, CDR2 SNEGSKA (reference sequence). The CDR3: CSASDRGLYEQYF. The CDR3, as DNA: TGCAGTGCTAGTGACAGGGGGCTTTACGAGCAGTACTTC.

This clonotype was seen only a few times. A junction end diverges from the germline sequence, so it may reflect a read error. The chain carries TRBV2 and TRBJ1-4; D is perhaps TRBD1 (5 bases). The CDR3 contains 19 residues. Germline CDR1 and CDR2: SNHLY and FYNNEI. The CDR3 nucleotides are TGTGCCAGCAGTGAAGCGCTTCCGGGAGAACTAGGGGCGAATGAGAAACTGTTTTTT. Protein product: CASSEALPGELGANEKLFF.

By share, this clonotype counts as large. This rearrangement joins TRBV20-1 to TRBJ2-7; perhaps TRBD1 as D (5 bases). This CDR3 contains 14 residues. Germline CDR1 reads DFQATT; CDR2 reads SNEGSKA (reference sequence). V shed 5 bases and J shed 2 bases, with 16 bases lying between them. The CDR3 coding sequence is TGCAGTGCTGGGGAAGCCCTAGGGGCCTACGAGCAGTACTTC. It is translated as CSAGEALGAYEQYF.

Relative to its sample, this clonotype is large. V gene TRBV5-8 combines with J gene TRBJ1-1; D gene uncertain. Trimming shortened V by 4 bases and J by 9 bases, and 22 bases separated the two germline ends. The CDR3 sequence is 15 residues long. CDR1 and CDR2 from the germline V gene are SGHTS and YDEGEE. CDR3 nucleotides: TGTGCCAGCAGCGAGGAGGTTGCTGTGGGCCCGAAAGCTTTCTTT. It yields the protein CASSEEVAVGPKAFF.

Sample share makes this clonotype large. This rearrangement joins TRBV7-3 to TRBJ2-3, with 9 bases that match TRBD2. The CDR3 length is 16 residues. V lost 3 bases, J lost 5 bases, and 9 bases stayed unmatched. CDR1 is SGHTA, CDR2 FQGTGA, per germline. The chain's CDR3 is CASSLHAGGPGDTQYF. In DNA form, the CDR3 reads TGTGCCAGCAGCTTGCATGCGGGGGGGCCCGGAGATACGCAGTATTTT.

This clonotype is labeled as hyperexpanded (1% or more). CDR3 protein: CASSGWADRVTTGELFF. Written as DNA, the CDR3 is TGTGCCAGCAGCGGTTGGGCGGACAGGGTGACCACCGGGGAGCTGTTTTTT. V and J are TRBV28 and TRBJ2-2; the match to TRBD1 covers 8 bases. This CDR3 is 17 amino acids long. V was pared by 6 bases and J by 4 bases, with 13 bases of the junction left unmatched. The V gene's germline CDR1 is MDHEN and CDR2 SYDVKM.

By proportion, this clonotype is large (0.1 to 1%). The chain links TRBV29-1 to TRBJ2-1; D remains ambiguous. The CDR3 is made up of 11 amino acids. From germline, CDR1 is SQVTM and CDR2 ANQGSEA. V lost 5 bases and J lost 7, with 9 bases in between. CDR3 nucleotides: TGCAGCGTTCCCACATGGAATGAGCAGTTCTTC. It specifies CSVPTWNEQFF.

This clonotype counts as medium-sized (0.01 to 0.1%). This chain joins TRBV24-1 and TRBJ2-1; 12 bases align to TRBD2. CDR1 and CDR2 (germline): KGHDR, SFDVKD. The CDR3 covers 17 residues. After removal of 5 bases from V and 9 bases from J, the junction contained 13 bases not matched to a gene. The CDR3 region is CATSGLPPSGGGVEQFF. CDR3 bases: TGTGCCACCAGTGGTCTACCTCCTAGCGGGGGGGGTGTTGAGCAGTTCTTC.

By proportion, this clonotype is large. The V gene is TRBV24-1, the J gene TRBJ2-3, with TRBD1 matching 10 bases. The junction had 12 bases not matched to a gene; V was cut back by 6 bases and J by 4 bases. The CDR3 spans 17 residues. Germline CDR1 is KGHDR and CDR2 is SFDVKD. CDR3 sequence: CATSTIKDRGSSDTQYF. For the CDR3, the DNA is TGTGCCACCAGTACGATTAAGGACAGGGGGTCGTCAGATACGCAGTATTTT.

By proportion, this clonotype is medium-sized. Relative to the germline gene, one junction end is altered; a read error may explain this. J is TRBJ2-7 and V is TRBV7-8; 10 bases match TRBD2. The CDR3 extends over 16 amino acids. CDR1 SGHVS and CDR2 FQNEAQ come from the germline V gene. The CDR3 DNA is TGTGCCAGCAGCCCGCGGACTAGCGGATACCCCTACGGGCAGTACTTC. Its translation is CASSPRTSGYPYGQYF.